The 26 T cell receptor beta chains presented below share a single source sample, sequenced in a study of shared clonotypes between healthy human individuals. Produced via immunoSEQ multiplex PCR; TCRdb's table is partial and in-frame only. The table records fewer than 650,000 clones, around 80% of them present only once. Material: PBMCs. These receptors all come from a woman in her forties in good health. Some clones in this sample may be carry-over from other donors' samples.

The V and J genes are TRBV30 and TRBJ2-7, with D possibly being TRBD1 (6 bases). The CDR3 spans 15 residues. The V gene's germline CDR1 is GTSNPN and CDR2 SVGIG (reference sequence). V was clipped by 3 bases and J by 3 bases, with 18 bases between them. The CDR3 bases are TGTGCCTGGAGGGTGTCTGGGGGCTACATCTACGAGCAGTACTTC. It is translated as CAWRVSGGYIYEQYF.

The chain employs TRBV5-1 and TRBJ2-3, with TRBD2 matching over 8 bases. This CDR3 comprises 16 residues. Germline values: CDR1 SGHRS, CDR2 YFSETQ. Trimming removed 4 bases from V and 0 bases from J; junction bases left unmatched: 7. The CDR3 DNA reads as TGCGCCAGCAGCCTGAAACTAGCGGAGAGCACAGATACGCAGTATTTT. It is translated as CASSLKLAESTDTQYF.

The chain employs TRBV29-1 and TRBJ2-5; tentatively, D is TRBD1 or TRBD2 (5 bases each). The ends were cut back, 3 bases at V and 4 bases at J, with 9 bases in the middle. The CDR3 length is 12 residues. Germline values: CDR1 SQVTM, CDR2 ANQGSEA. The CDR3: CSVDGTGETQYF. DNA of the CDR3: TGCAGCGTTGATGGGACCGGAGAGACCCAGTACTTC.

The chain has TRBV7-2 and TRBJ2-7, with TRBD2 matching 7 bases. Losses at the gene ends were 2 bases for V and 4 bases for J; bases not matched to a gene: 8. Germline values: CDR1 SGHTA, CDR2 FQGNSA. This CDR3 is 15 amino acids long. The CDR3 reads CASSLWLAAIYEQYF. The DNA for the CDR3 is TGTGCCAGCAGCTTATGGCTAGCGGCAATTTACGAGCAGTACTTC.

The rearrangement links TRBV7-3 to TRBJ2-3; TRBD2 agrees at 7 bases. Germline-derived CDR1 and CDR2 are SGHTA and FQGTGA. The CDR3 is 15 amino acids. J was trimmed by 2 bases and V by 7 bases; bases with no gene match: 9. The CDR3 spells CASTLSGLVTDTQYF. Written as DNA, the CDR3 is TGTGCCAGCACCCTTAGCGGGTTGGTCACAGATACGCAGTATTTT. Full variable domain (missing parts from reference TRBV7-3 and TRBJ2-3): GAGVSQTPSNKVTEKGKYVELRCDPISGHTALYWYRQSLGQGPEFLIYFQGTGAADDSGLPNDRFFAVRPEGSVSTLKIQRTERGDSAVYLCASTLSGLVTDTQYFGPGTRLTVL.

The table lists this clone with a count of one. The chain joins TRBV7-3 to TRBJ2-2, with TRBD1 matching over 7 bases. Germline trimming cut 5 bases from V and 4 bases from J; bases unmatched to any gene: 4. Germline-derived CDR1 and CDR2 are SGHTA and FQGTGA. The CDR3 runs to 14 residues. DNA for the CDR3: TGTGCCAGCAGCCCGACAGGGTCCACCGGGGAGCTGTTTTTT. Translating gives CASSPTGSTGELFF.

The genes are TRBV2 and TRBJ1-4; possibly TRBD1 for D (5 bases). Germline V gene lookup returns CDR1 SNHLY and CDR2 FYNNEI. Trimming removed 6 bases from V and 0 bases from J, with 11 bases in between. The CDR3 spans 15 residues. CDR3 in amino acids: CASRDGTATNEKLFF. The DNA for the CDR3 is TGTGCCAGCAGGGACGGGACGGCAACTAATGAAAAACTGTTTTTT. The whole variable domain, remainder taken from reference TRBV2 and TRBJ1-4, is EPEVTQTPSHQVTQMGQEVILRCVPISNHLYFYWYRQILGQKVEFLVSFYNNEISEKSEIFDDQFSVERPDGSNFTLKIRSTKLEDSAMYFCASRDGTATNEKLFFGSGTQLSVL.

This clone was observed once. The rearrangement joins TRBV6-6 to TRBJ2-5; D may be TRBD2 (6 bases). From germline, CDR1 is MNHNY and CDR2 SVGAGI (reference sequence). Trimming took off 6 bases at V and 7 bases at J, with 24 bases between the two ends. The CDR3 spans 16 residues. Here the CDR3 reads CASRRTGDLGLVTQYF. CDR3 nucleotides: TGTGCCAGCAGACGGACCGGGGACTTAGGTTTGGTGACCCAGTACTTC.

The chain uses TRBV7-3 and TRBJ2-7, with unresolved D. Trimming stripped 2 bases from V and 2 bases from J, with 10 bases between. CDR1 is SGHTA, CDR2 FQGTGA, per germline. This CDR3 has 14 amino acids. CDR3 nucleotides: TGTGCCAGCAGCTTAGACGCAGGCACCTACGAGCAGTACTTC. Protein sequence: CASSLDAGTYEQYF.

The rearrangement links TRBV6-5 to TRBJ1-2; D unclear. Looked up from germline, CDR1 is MNHEY and CDR2 is SVGAGI. CDR3 size: 15 residues. The ends were cut back, 9 bases at V and 4 bases at J, with 21 bases in the middle. The CDR3 sequence: CASSELGVKSYGYTF. CDR3 nucleotide sequence: TGTGCCAGTTCCGAGTTAGGTGTGAAATCCTATGGCTACACCTTC.

This clone was detected ten times or more. The rearrangement joins TRBV6-5 to TRBJ2-1; 8 bases agree with TRBD2. After removal of 4 bases from V and 7 bases from J, the junction contained 12 bases not matched to a gene. Looked up from germline, CDR1 is MNHEY and CDR2 is SVGAGI. CDR3 length: 16 amino acids. The CDR3 sequence is CASSSPRSGRLNEQFF. Here the CDR3 DNA reads TGTGCCAGCAGTTCCCCTCGCAGCGGGAGACTGAATGAGCAGTTCTTC.

The chain carries TRBV6-4 and TRBJ2-1; 7 positions match TRBD2. This CDR3 region has 15 residues. Germline trimming cut 3 bases from V and 4 bases from J; bases unmatched to any gene: 6. Germline CDR1 reads MRHNA; CDR2 reads SNTAGT. The DNA for the CDR3 is TGTGCCAGCAGTGAAAGGGCTAGCGGTTACAATGAGCAGTTCTTC. Its protein product is CASSERASGYNEQFF.

This chain joins TRBV27 and TRBJ1-1; 9 nucleotides match TRBD1. The germline V gene encodes CDR1 MNHEY and CDR2 SMNVEV (reference sequence). This CDR3 spans 15 amino acids. V lost 7 bases, J lost 0 bases, and 6 bases stayed unmatched. CDR3 in amino acids: CASIIQGAVNTEAFF. The CDR3, as DNA: TGTGCCAGCATCATACAGGGGGCTGTGAACACTGAAGCTTTCTTT.

Concerning this clone itself: This sample also contains other DNA sequences that code for the same CDR3. This chain connects TRBV29-1 to TRBJ1-1; a possible D gene is TRBD1 (5 bases). Germline values: CDR1 SQVTM, CDR2 ANQGSEA. The CDR3 sequence is 13 residues long. V lost 0 bases and J lost 1, with 6 bases in between. The CDR3 DNA is TGCAGCGTTGAAGAAGGGACGAACACTGAAGCTTTCTTT. Translation gives CSVEEGTNTEAFF.

J is TRBJ2-1 and V is TRBV18, with 8 bases fitting TRBD2. The CDR3 runs 16 residues. V was pared by 0 bases and J by 9 bases, with 10 bases of the junction left unmatched. Germline V gives CDR1 KGHSH, CDR2 LQKENI. The CDR3 reads CASSPPSGSVYSEQFF. In DNA, the CDR3 is TGTGCCAGCTCACCACCGAGCGGGAGTGTTTATAGTGAGCAGTTCTTC.

A word on this clone: Within the sample, other DNA sequences also encode this same CDR3. The V and J genes are TRBV7-2 and TRBJ2-7, with no clear D. Germline CDR1 reads SGHTA; CDR2 reads FQGNSA. The CDR3 sequence is 13 residues long. Deletions cut 0 bases from V and 3 bases from J, with 6 bases between. The CDR3 here is CASSLAGNYEQYF. CDR3 DNA sequence: TGTGCCAGCAGCTTAGCGGGGAACTACGAGCAGTACTTC.

The chain combines TRBV5-1 with TRBJ2-3; TRBD2 matches 8 bases. J gave up 5 bases and V 2 bases, and 7 bases lay outside the gene matches. The CDR3 has 15 amino acids. CDR1 and CDR2 from the germline V gene are SGHRS and YFSETQ. The CDR3 is CASSLAGVVGDTQYF. The CDR3 DNA is TGCGCCAGCAGCTTAGCGGGAGTTGTAGGAGATACGCAGTATTTT. Drawing the rest from reference TRBV5-1 and TRBJ2-3, the complete variable domain is KAGVTQTPRYLIKTRGQQVTLSCSPISGHRSVSWYQQTPGQGLQFLFEYFSETQRNKGNFPGRFSGRQFSNSRSEMNVSTLELGDSALYLCASSLAGVVGDTQYFGPGTRLTVL.

The chain is built from TRBV6-4 and TRBJ1-1; a weak D match, TRBD1 (6 bases). The length of the CDR3 is 15 residues. Germline CDR1 MRHNA, CDR2 SNTAGT. Trimming pared 4 bases from V and 4 bases from J, leaving 16 bases between. CDR3 nucleotide sequence: TGTGCCAGCAGTGTCGAAGGGGGAGTCACCACTGAAGCTTTCTTT. Amino acid sequence: CASSVEGGVTTEAFF.

The chain uses TRBV5-6 and TRBJ2-2, with D possibly matching TRBD1 (6 bases). The CDR3 consists of 15 residues. V was trimmed by 1 base and J by 4 bases, leaving 11 bases between them. CDR1 is SGHDT and CDR2 is YYEEEE in the germline V gene. Written as DNA, the CDR3 is TGTGCCAGCAGCTTGTTAACGACAGGCACCGGGGAGCTGTTTTTT. It translates to CASSLLTTGTGELFF. The full variable domain, completed using reference TRBV5-6 and TRBJ2-2, is DAGVTQSPTHLIKTRGQQVTLRCSPKSGHDTVSWYQQALGQGPQFIFQYYEEEERQRGNFPDRFSGHQFPNYSSELNVNALLLGDSALYLCASSLLTTGTGELFFGEGSRLTVL.

CDR3 amino acids: CASSLGPRPGELFF. The DNA for the CDR3 is TGTGCCAGCAGCTTAGGACCCCGACCCGGGGAGCTGTTTTTT. The chain employs TRBV7-3 and TRBJ2-2; D remains unclear. The V gene's germline CDR1 is SGHTA and CDR2 FQGTGA. V was shortened by 2 bases and J by 6 bases, with 10 bases between the two germline ends. This CDR3 region has 14 residues.

The chain links TRBV6-1 to TRBJ1-1, with D hard to call. Germline V gene lookup returns CDR1 MNHNS and CDR2 SASEGT. This CDR3 spans 13 amino acids. V lost 6 bases and J lost 7, with 15 bases in between. Written as DNA, the CDR3 is TGTGCCAGCAGGCTTGGAACAGCTGGTGAAGCTTTCTTT. Protein product: CASRLGTAGEAFF.

In its sample, this clone was seen a few times. A read error is likely here: a far larger clone is one base away. The conserved closing phenylalanine or tryptophan is absent in this CDR3, likely reflecting a read error. The chain employs TRBV30 and TRBJ1-2, with D maybe TRBD1 (6 bases). The CDR3 is 14 residues long. CDR1 GTSNPN and CDR2 SVGIG come from the germline V gene (reference sequence). Trimming stripped 3 bases from V and 2 bases from J, with 13 bases between. The CDR3 DNA is TGTGCCTGGAGACCCCCTGGACAGAACTATGGCTACACCCTC. This encodes CAWRPPGQNYGYTL.

The chain joins TRBV28 to TRBJ2-3, with 7 bases that match TRBD1. After removal of 5 bases from V and 2 bases from J, the junction contained 16 bases not matched to a gene. The CDR3 runs 18 residues. Germline loops: CDR1 MDHEN, CDR2 SYDVKM. In nucleotides, the CDR3 is TGTGCCAGCAGTACCGGACAGGCGTCACATTATCCCACAGATACGCAGTATTTT. This sequence encodes CASSTGQASHYPTDTQYF.

This chain uses TRBV11-3 with TRBJ2-2; D might be TRBD1 (6 bases). Trimming shortened V by 4 bases and J by 6 bases, and 21 bases separated the two germline ends. Germline V CDR1 and CDR2: SGHNT, YENEEA. This CDR3 is built from 17 residues. The CDR3 region is CASSSNRRTGLAGELFF. In DNA, the CDR3 is TGTGCCAGCAGCTCCAATAGGCGCACAGGGTTAGCCGGGGAGCTGTTTTTT. Full variable domain (outside the CDR3, taken from reference TRBV11-3 and TRBJ2-2): EAGVVQSPRYKIIEKKQPVAFWCNPISGHNTLYWYLQNLGQGPELLIRYENEEAVDDSQLPKDRFSAERLKGVDSTLKIQPAELGDSAVYLCASSSNRRTGLAGELFFGEGSRLTVL.

The CDR3 coding sequence is TGTGCCAGTAGTATATATCCTGGGCTAGCGGGAAACCAAGAGACCCAGTACTTC. The encoded protein is CASSIYPGLAGNQETQYF. This chain connects TRBV19 to TRBJ2-5; 9 bases align to TRBD2. The CDR3 is 18 amino acids. V was pared by 2 bases and J by 0 bases, with 10 bases of the junction left unmatched. Looked up from germline, CDR1 is LNHDA and CDR2 is SQIVND (reference sequence).

V is TRBV19 and J is TRBJ2-5; D may correspond to TRBD1 or TRBD2 (5 bases each). The CDR3 spans 12 residues. Germline CDR1 LNHDA, CDR2 SQIVND (reference sequence). Trimming stripped 5 bases from V and 4 bases from J, with 8 bases between. This chain's CDR3 is CASSEGRETQYF. CDR3 nucleotides: TGTGCCAGTAGTGAGGGGAGAGAGACCCAGTACTTC.